These T cell receptor beta chains were read from a single sample in a study of blood T cell repertoires in COVID-19. TCRdb's table, derived via immunoSEQ multiplex PCR, lists solely in-frame clones and lacks some. Counted here are approximately 220,000 clones, roughly nine tenths occurring once; the ten biggest clones make up 2% to 2.5%. What was sequenced was peripheral blood. The receptors were gathered from a woman between 50 and 59 years old with acute or convalescent COVID-19. CDR3s include the opening cysteine and the closing phenylalanine or tryptophan.

J gene: TRBJ1-2; V gene: TRBV3-1/TRBV3-2; CDR3 protein: CASSQGQKGGYTF
J gene: TRBJ2-1; V gene: TRBV7-6; CDR3 protein: CASSLKRVNEQFF
J gene: TRBJ2-7; V gene: TRBV10-3; CDR3 protein: CAISEGQFSSYEQYF
J gene: TRBJ2-7; V gene: TRBV30; CDR3 protein: CAWRSASGRDHEQYF
J gene: TRBJ2-7; V gene: TRBV15; CDR3 protein: CATSRDRAVYEQYF
J gene: TRBJ1-3; V gene: TRBV30; CDR3 protein: CAWSYSSSPGNTIYF
J gene: TRBJ1-2; V gene: TRBV6-2/TRBV6-3; CDR3 protein: CASSYGGGFPNYGYTF
J gene: TRBJ1-4; V gene: TRBV10-3; CDR3 protein: CAISYAPGQGSSTNEKLFF
J gene: TRBJ2-1; V gene: TRBV5-1; CDR3 protein: CASSLVLSGNEQFF
J gene: TRBJ1-4; V gene: TRBV4-3; CDR3 protein: CASSQAGLRELFF
J gene: TRBJ2-1; V gene: TRBV9; CDR3 protein: CASSASGVYNEQFF
J gene: TRBJ2-5; V gene: TRBV19; CDR3 protein: CASSIKGQETQYF
J gene: TRBJ1-1; V gene: TRBV29-1; CDR3 protein: CSVVGGLNTEAFF
J gene: TRBJ2-7; V gene: TRBV7-9; CDR3 protein: CASSDSTYEQYF
J gene: TRBJ1-5; V gene: TRBV21-1; CDR3 protein: CASSKWPLRRQPQHF
J gene: TRBJ2-7; V gene: TRBV4-1; CDR3 protein: CASSQQTQTGDLYEQYF
J gene: TRBJ2-3; V gene: TRBV5-4; CDR3 protein: CASSFTDSDTQYF
J gene: TRBJ2-2; V gene: TRBV10-2; CDR3 protein: CASSEAGVTGELFF
J gene: TRBJ1-2; V gene: TRBV29-1; CDR3 protein: CSVAGTGKYYGYTF
J gene: TRBJ2-3; V gene: TRBV7-2; CDR3 protein: CASSSLGTSRDTQYF
J gene: TRBJ2-3; V gene: TRBV7-2; CDR3 protein: CASSIFGGRLADTQYF
J gene: TRBJ2-5; V gene: TRBV6-2/TRBV6-3; CDR3 protein: CASSYPFGGGARETQYF
J gene: TRBJ1-2; V gene: TRBV5-4; CDR3 protein: CASSGGQAVYGYTF
J gene: TRBJ1-2; V gene: TRBV11-2; CDR3 protein: CASSFNRGSYGYTF
J gene: TRBJ1-5; V gene: TRBV27; CDR3 protein: CASRVYRALYSNQPQHF
J gene: TRBJ2-7; V gene: TRBV19; CDR3 protein: CASSIGEGREQYF
J gene: TRBJ2-7; V gene: TRBV4-3; CDR3 protein: CASSPGTAYYEQYF
J gene: TRBJ1-6; V gene: TRBV7-9; CDR3 protein: CASSPSGGRSYNSPLHF
J gene: TRBJ2-2; V gene: TRBV4-3; CDR3 protein: CASSRVVLAGRTGELFF
J gene: TRBJ1-2; V gene: TRBV4-2; CDR3 protein: CASSLGHTSNYGYTF
J gene: TRBJ1-1; V gene: TRBV30; CDR3 protein: CASTDRGAFF
J gene: TRBJ1-4; V gene: TRBV12-3/TRBV12-4; CDR3 protein: CASSPITNEKLFF
J gene: TRBJ1-4; V gene: TRBV19; CDR3 protein: CASSIRLATNEKLFF
J gene: TRBJ1-5; V gene: TRBV19; CDR3 protein: CASSITGGGPQHF
J gene: TRBJ2-2; V gene: TRBV3-1/TRBV3-2; CDR3 protein: CASSLGQGGTGELFF
J gene: TRBJ2-7; V gene: TRBV7-8; CDR3 protein: CASSPGGHEQYF
J gene: TRBJ1-5; V gene: TRBV30; CDR3 protein: CAWSGENQPQHF
J gene: TRBJ2-1; V gene: TRBV2; CDR3 protein: CASSEVRTSGDNEQFF
J gene: TRBJ1-6; V gene: TRBV30; CDR3 protein: CAWSVGVEHSPLHF
J gene: TRBJ1-5; V gene: TRBV19; CDR3 protein: CASNEEGGARWQPQHF
J gene: TRBJ2-2; V gene: TRBV19; CDR3 protein: CASGTSKGGELFF
J gene: TRBJ2-7; V gene: TRBV5-1; CDR3 protein: CASSLSGDEQYF
J gene: TRBJ2-7; V gene: TRBV27; CDR3 protein: CASRPFGTGAYEQYF
J gene: TRBJ1-5; V gene: TRBV25-1; CDR3 protein: CASSGQGNNNQPQHF
J gene: TRBJ1-5; V gene: TRBV5-5; CDR3 protein: CASSLTGNQPQHF
J gene: TRBJ1-2; V gene: TRBV7-8; CDR3 protein: CASSLVAFRDSSQGYTF
J gene: TRBJ1-3; V gene: TRBV4-3; CDR3 protein: CASSQDEGTSGNTIYF
J gene: TRBJ1-1; V gene: TRBV24-1; CDR3 protein: CATSDATGTTEAFF
J gene: TRBJ1-2; V gene: TRBV19; CDR3 protein: CASSIEGQGPYGYTF
J gene: TRBJ2-1; V gene: TRBV6-5; CDR3 protein: CASSPGQGDNNEQFF
J gene: TRBJ2-7; V gene: TRBV5-4; CDR3 protein: CASSLDRGSQYF
J gene: TRBJ2-7; V gene: TRBV30; CDR3 protein: CASRGDTYEQYF
J gene: TRBJ2-4; V gene: TRBV3-1/TRBV3-2; CDR3 protein: CASSPPGQQPNAFKNIQYF
J gene: TRBJ2-5; V gene: TRBV5-1; CDR3 protein: CASSFTGDGEYQETQYF
J gene: TRBJ2-7; V gene: TRBV5-4; CDR3 protein: CASSAAGPYEQYF